The next 28 T cell receptor beta chains were all read from a single sample in a study of blood T cell repertoires in COVID-19. Some clones are missing from TCRdb's copy, which holds only in-frame ones; the method was immunoSEQ multiplex PCR. Of 200,000 to 300,000 clones listed, about 91% are singletons. Sequencing used PBMCs or T cells enriched from blood (not recorded which). The source of these receptors is a woman aged 40-49 years with acute COVID-19.

The chain recombines TRBV27 with TRBJ2-3, with 7 bases identical to TRBD1. This CDR3 comprises 13 residues. V was clipped by 5 bases and J by 5 bases; unmatched bases: 4. The germline V gene encodes CDR1 MNHEY and CDR2 SMNVEV (reference sequence). CDR3 DNA sequence: TGTGCCAGCAGTACCCCAGGGGGAGATACGCAGTATTTT. It is translated as CASSTPGGDTQYF.

The V gene is TRBV7-2, the J gene TRBJ1-5; D may be TRBD1 (6 bases). V was shortened by 1 base and J by 6 bases, with 13 bases between the two germline ends. This CDR3 comprises 15 residues. Germline CDR1 reads SGHTA; CDR2 reads FQGNSA. In DNA, the CDR3 is TGTGCCAGCAGCTTAGAGTCCGGACAGTTTCAGCCCCAGCATTTT. Its translation: CASSLESGQFQPQHF.

This clone appeared a single time. The chain is built from TRBV6-5 and TRBJ2-5, with 8 bases that match TRBD2. There are 14 residues in the CDR3. V was pared by 4 bases and J by 2 bases, with 3 bases of the junction left unmatched. Looked up from germline, CDR1 is MNHEY and CDR2 is SVGAGI. The CDR3 here is CASSSGLAQETQYF. Written as DNA, the CDR3 is TGTGCCAGCAGTTCAGGACTAGCACAAGAGACCCAGTACTTC.

The chain uses TRBV9 and TRBJ1-1; D is ambiguous. The CDR3 loop spans 15 amino acids. V dropped 0 bases and J dropped 3 bases, with 12 bases sitting between them. Per the germline V gene, CDR1 is SGDLS and CDR2 is YYNGEE. The CDR3 sequence is CASSVGLEGHTEAFF. The CDR3 nucleotides are TGTGCCAGCAGCGTAGGCCTTGAGGGCCACACTGAAGCTTTCTTT.

The chain uses TRBV2 and TRBJ2-1; 15 bases agree with TRBD2. There are 16 residues in the CDR3. The V gene end was trimmed by 5 bases and the J gene end by 9 bases; junction bases not matched to a gene: 8. The germline V gene encodes CDR1 SNHLY and CDR2 FYNNEI. The CDR3 protein is CASSPARTSGRGEQFF. The CDR3 region has the DNA TGTGCCAGCAGTCCAGCCCGGACTAGCGGGAGGGGTGAGCAGTTCTTC.

The genes are TRBV7-9 and TRBJ2-5; 14 nucleotides align to TRBD2. The CDR3 has 14 amino acids. The germline V gene has CDR1 SEHNR and CDR2 FQNEAQ (reference sequence). V lost 10 bases and J lost 5; bases outside the gene matches: 6. The CDR3 DNA sequence: TGTGCCACCGGGACTAGCGGGAGTATCGAGACCCAGTACTTC. It is translated as CATGTSGSIETQYF.

This chain uses TRBV19 with TRBJ1-1; a weak D match, TRBD1 (6 bases). V lost 6 bases, J lost 1 base, and 12 bases lay in between. This CDR3 comprises 14 residues. Per germline, CDR1 LNHDA and CDR2 SQIVND (reference sequence). The CDR3 DNA reads as TGTGCCAGTAGCCGCGGACAGACGAACACTGAAGCTTTCTTT. Translation: CASSRGQTNTEAFF.

This chain links TRBV7-2 with TRBJ2-2; possibly TRBD2 for D (6 bases). Per the germline V gene, CDR1 is SGHTA and CDR2 is FQGNSA. The CDR3 runs to 16 residues. V gave up 5 bases and J gave up 1 base, with 14 bases separating them. As DNA, the CDR3 is TGTGCCAGCAGCCTTCTAGGGCGGGGGAACACCGGGGAGCTGTTTTTT. This sequence encodes CASSLLGRGNTGELFF.

This clone was recorded a few times. V and J are TRBV27 and TRBJ2-5; TRBD2 matches at 14 bases. The CDR3 is made up of 16 amino acids. Trimming cost V 6 bases and J 1 base; bases outside gene matches: 4. Germline CDR1 reads MNHEY; CDR2 reads SMNVEV (reference sequence). The chain's CDR3 is CASRGLAGGIQETQYF. The CDR3 coding sequence is TGTGCCAGCAGAGGACTAGCGGGGGGTATCCAAGAGACCCAGTACTTC.

The chain employs TRBV30 and TRBJ1-6; no clear D. The CDR3 extends over 19 amino acids. V gave up 0 bases and J gave up 0 bases, with 18 bases separating them. Germline CDR1 reads GTSNPN; CDR2 reads SVGIG (reference sequence). For the CDR3, the DNA is TGTGCCTGGAGTGTACAAGGTGGGCCACAGAGCTCCTATAATTCACCCCTCCACTTT. Protein product: CAWSVQGGPQSSYNSPLHF.

The chain uses TRBV24-1 and TRBJ2-2; 8 positions agree with TRBD2. Per the germline V gene, CDR1 is KGHDR and CDR2 is SFDVKD. CDR3 length: 19 amino acids. The V segment lost 3 bases and the J segment 1 base; nucleotides outside the gene matches: 12. The CDR3 spells CATSDTGRGGDWNTGELFF. For the CDR3, the DNA is TGTGCCACCAGTGATACGGGACGGGGGGGAGATTGGAACACCGGGGAGCTGTTTTTT.

This clone is a singleton in its sample. The DNA for the CDR3 is TGTGCCAGCAGCGTAGGGAGGGATACGCAGTATTTT. This encodes CASSVGRDTQYF. The chain carries TRBV9 and TRBJ2-3; D perhaps matches TRBD2 (5 bases). V shed 0 bases and J shed 6 bases, with 5 bases lying between them. Germline CDR1 SGDLS, CDR2 YYNGEE. The CDR3 is 12 amino acids.

J is TRBJ2-1 and V is TRBV6-6, with 13 positions matching TRBD2. V gave up 6 bases and J gave up 0 bases; unmatched junction bases: 14. Looked up from germline, CDR1 is MNHNY and CDR2 is SVGAGI (reference sequence). The CDR3 is made up of 20 amino acids. The CDR3: CASSRWPLAGGSSSYNEQFF. The CDR3 bases are TGTGCCAGCAGCCGCTGGCCACTAGCGGGGGGGAGCAGCTCCTACAATGAGCAGTTCTTC.

CDR3: CATSDHSPGLAGAGTDTQYF. CDR3 DNA sequence: TGTGCCACCAGTGACCACTCACCGGGACTAGCGGGAGCGGGCACAGATACGCAGTATTTT. V usage is TRBV24-1 and J usage is TRBJ2-3; 14 bases fit TRBD2. J lost 1 base, V lost 4 bases, and 12 bases had no gene match. The CDR3 sequence is 20 residues long. Germline V CDR1 and CDR2: KGHDR, SFDVKD.

This clone was picked up one time. The chain recombines TRBV28 with TRBJ2-1; D might be TRBD1 (5 bases). There are 17 residues in the CDR3. The V gene lost 8 bases and the J gene lost 0 bases, with 20 bases spanning the gap. Germline CDR1 and CDR2: MDHEN and SYDVKM. The CDR3 sequence: CASPSRRTPSSYNEQFF. Written as DNA, the CDR3 is TGTGCCAGCCCATCCCGGCGGACACCGAGCTCCTACAATGAGCAGTTCTTC.

The V call is TRBV10-1, the J call TRBJ1-1; possible D gene TRBD1, 6 bases. Germline values: CDR1 WNHNN, CDR2 SYGVQD (reference sequence). This CDR3 comprises 13 residues. Trimming took 10 bases from V and 1 from J, leaving 13 bases between them. Here the CDR3 DNA reads TGCGCCACCTCGAGAGGGGGGAACACTGAAGCTTTCTTT. As protein: CATSRGGNTEAFF.

The CDR3 DNA sequence: TGTGCCAGCAGCTTGATGACAGGGGGCGCGTACGAGCAGTACTTC. This translates into CASSLMTGGAYEQYF. The chain recombines TRBV5-4 with TRBJ2-7; 10 bases are shared with TRBD1. The germline V gene encodes CDR1 SGHNT and CDR2 YYREEE (reference sequence). Trimming at V came to 1 base and at J to 4 bases, leaving 5 bases not matched to a gene. This CDR3 comprises 15 residues.

This clone was detected only once. J is TRBJ2-7 and V is TRBV18; D is perhaps TRBD1 (6 bases). This CDR3 comprises 13 residues. The germline V and J ends were trimmed by 5 bases and 2 bases, with 10 bases remaining between them. Germline CDR1 and CDR2: KGHSH and LQKENI. CDR3 sequence: CASSVAGAYEQYF. The CDR3 coding sequence is TGTGCCAGCTCAGTTGCAGGGGCCTACGAGCAGTACTTC.

This chain uses TRBV29-1 with TRBJ1-5; D might be TRBD1 (5 bases). Trimming removed 3 bases at V and 2 bases at J, with 8 bases between. Germline CDR1 and CDR2: SQVTM and ANQGSEA. The CDR3 runs to 13 residues. CDR3 sequence (DNA): TGCAGCGTTGAGGGGCAGGGCAATCAGCCCCAGCATTTT. Amino acid sequence: CSVEGQGNQPQHF.

The chain is built from TRBV24-1 and TRBJ1-5; unclear D gene. Trimming took 4 bases from V and 7 from J, leaving 13 bases between them. Germline V gives CDR1 KGHDR, CDR2 SFDVKD. CDR3 length: 14 amino acids. The CDR3 region has the DNA TGTGCCACCAGTGACCTTCGGGGTTTCCAGCCCCAGCATTTT. This gives the protein CATSDLRGFQPQHF.

This rearrangement joins TRBV6-5 to TRBJ1-2, with D tentatively TRBD1 (6 bases). With 6 bases removed from V and 3 bases from J, the gap between germline ends came to 17 bases. The CDR3 contains 15 residues. Germline CDR1 and CDR2: MNHEY and SVGAGI. In DNA form, the CDR3 reads TGTGCCAGCAGGGGTACAGGGCCCAACCACTATGGCTACACCTTC. Translation: CASRGTGPNHYGYTF.

The rearrangement uses TRBV7-2 and TRBJ1-5, with a weak D call TRBD1 (5 bases). Trimming took off 3 bases at V and 3 bases at J, with 6 bases between the two ends. This CDR3 spans 13 amino acids. Germline-derived CDR1 and CDR2 are SGHTA and FQGNSA. The CDR3 here is CASSFRANQPQHF. The CDR3 coding sequence is TGTGCCAGCAGCTTCAGGGCCAATCAGCCCCAGCATTTT.

V and J are TRBV9 and TRBJ2-1; maybe TRBD1 (5 bases). Trimming took off 4 bases at V and 4 bases at J, with 15 bases between the two ends. Germline CDR1 reads SGDLS; CDR2 reads YYNGEE. CDR3 size: 15 residues. The CDR3 sequence: CASSLSRVGYNEQFF. CDR3 in DNA: TGTGCCAGCAGCCTCTCCAGGGTAGGATACAATGAGCAGTTCTTC.

This chain links TRBV29-1 with TRBJ1-3; D is uncertain. The V and J ends lost 2 bases and 0 bases respectively, with 5 bases between them. Germline values: CDR1 SQVTM, CDR2 ANQGSEA. There are 13 residues in the CDR3. DNA for the CDR3: TGCAGCGTTGAAAAGAGCTCTGGAAACACCATATATTTT. It translates to CSVEKSSGNTIYF.

The chain uses TRBV4-3 and TRBJ2-1; D possibly corresponds to TRBD1 (5 bases). CDR3 length equals 15 residues. CDR1 and CDR2 (germline): LGHNA, YSLEER. Trimming pared 0 bases from V and 4 bases from J, leaving 10 bases between. The CDR3 region is CASSQDGRQYNEQFF. The CDR3 DNA sequence: TGCGCCAGCAGCCAAGATGGCCGACAGTACAATGAGCAGTTCTTC.

The rearrangement uses TRBV5-1 and TRBJ1-4; perhaps TRBD1 as D (5 bases). V gave up 0 bases and J gave up 9 bases, with 12 bases separating them. The CDR3 spans 14 residues. CDR1 and CDR2 (germline): SGHRS, YFSETQ. The CDR3 coding sequence is TGCGCCAGCAGCTTGGACAGTTCAGGGCAAAAACTGTTTTTT. Protein product: CASSLDSSGQKLFF.

This clone has only one observation. The V and J genes are TRBV25-1 and TRBJ1-6; D is unclear. Germline CDR1 and CDR2: MGHDK and SYGVNS. The CDR3 totals 15 residues. V lost 1 base to trimming and J lost 7 bases, with 11 bases between them. As DNA, the CDR3 is TGTGCCAGCAGTGAATTACTGGGCCTAAATTCACCCCTCCACTTT. Encoded protein: CASSELLGLNSPLHF.

The chain combines TRBV7-2 with TRBJ1-2; D is unclear. Germline CDR1 SGHTA, CDR2 FQGNSA. Deletions cut 0 bases from V and 2 bases from J, with 13 bases between. The CDR3 covers 16 residues. DNA of the CDR3: TGTGCCAGCAGCTTAGCCACAGCAAACCCCAACTATGGCTACACCTTC. Its translation is CASSLATANPNYGYTF.